This T cell receptor (beta chain) was found in a study of cytomegalovirus exposure and HLA in healthy donors. This CDR3 region has 15 residues. The V and J ends lost 4 bases and 4 bases, in that order; junction bases with no gene match: 7. Germline V CDR1 and CDR2: KGHSH, LQKENI. PCR was performed using 60 Vbeta and 13 Jbeta primers. Authors' data handling: Among the unique TCR beta chains that a later analysis counted, 75 million to 85 million in all, around 11 million were shared. Clones were sequenced by immunoSEQ multiplex PCR, and TCRdb holds only the in-frame ones, with some missing. The V and J calls and clone size were taken over from that table, and D and trimming were inferred from the DNA. The table records about 43,000 clones, 50% to 75% of them present only once. On this clone itself: As yet, its antigen is unknown.

Whole-study results and caveats: A few CMV-associated chains were confirmed in vitro to be specific for CMV antigens.

This TCR derives from a human donor in good health. The gene calls are TRBV18 and TRBJ2-5; 9 bases match TRBD1. Material for sequencing was PBMCs. For the CDR3, the DNA is TGTGCCAGCTCACTACGAACGGACAGGGGAGAGACCCAGTACTTC. This translates into CASSLRTDRGETQYF.